This is a list of T cell receptor beta chains from one sample in a study of T cells in localized non-small cell lung cancer. Measured with immunoSEQ multiplex PCR; TCRdb has only the in-frame clones, and not every one. The data show about 54,000 clones, about four fifths seen once. The sample was peripheral blood, taken before any cancer treatment. These receptors originate from a female donor over 55 with stage II squamous cell lung carcinoma. Both conserved end residues are part of each CDR3. Clone size appears in some rows only: once, few, many, or a class for an expanded clone.

>few|TRBV5-1|TRBJ1-1
CASSLVVGGTEAFF
>-|TRBV19|TRBJ2-3
CASSTHGQGADIGIMDTQYF
>-|TRBV21-1|TRBJ1-2
CASSKVSVSYGYTF
>-|TRBV30|TRBJ2-2
CAWTHGPNTGELFF
>-|TRBV4-3|TRBJ2-2
CASSQAIGLAGGTGELFF
>-|TRBV5-1|TRBJ2-5
CASSLIRMGGQTQYF
>-|TRBV7-7|TRBJ2-2
CASSLAAGAGELFF
>few|TRBV9|TRBJ2-3
CASSVALGTDTQYF
>-|TRBV5-1|TRBJ1-1
CASSLAGGLNTEAFF
>-|TRBV20-1|TRBJ2-1
CSARSDNEQFF
>-|TRBV18|TRBJ1-1
CASSPGQTTEAFF
>-|TRBV7-9|TRBJ1-1
CASSLKTATEAFF
>-|TRBV5-6|TRBJ1-2
CASSLEVRNYGYTF
>-|TRBV5-6|TRBJ2-7
CASSAPAYEQYF
>-|TRBV14|TRBJ2-7
CASSQDYGTYEQYF
>-|TRBV10-2|TRBJ2-1
CASSGQGAYNEQFF
>medium-sized|TRBV19|TRBJ1-5
CASRRTVSNQPQHF
>many|TRBV6-1|TRBJ1-2
CASSEGTGTRLTF
>-|TRBV7-3|TRBJ2-1
CASSLRGPSYNEQFF
>-|TRBV9|TRBJ1-2
CASSVAPTGNYGYTF
>-|TRBV6-6|TRBJ2-5
CASSYATRGEETQYF
>-|TRBV7-9|TRBJ1-2
CASSFTGAPYGYTF
>-|TRBV25-1|TRBJ2-2
CASSESRLSSNTGELFF
>-|TRBV5-1|TRBJ1-4
CASSEGQLLEAKLFF
>-|TRBV19|TRBJ2-1
CASSTSLAGTYNEQFF
>-|TRBV5-1|TRBJ1-1
CASSLLGGQSTEAFF
>-|TRBV9|TRBJ1-1
CASSVASGTNTEAFF
>-|TRBV6-1|TRBJ2-2
CASSEHRANTGELFF
>many|TRBV7-9|TRBJ1-2
CASSRPTGTYYGYTF
>once|TRBV14|TRBJ1-1
CASSLLGTNTEAFF
>-|TRBV6-5|TRBJ2-7
CASSKNRDRGHEQYF
>-|TRBV4-1|TRBJ1-5
CASSHLTGGNQPQHF
>-|TRBV5-4|TRBJ1-4
CASSLGTGAGEKLFF
>-|TRBV28|TRBJ2-1
CASGFGGYYNEQFF
>-|TRBV30|TRBJ2-5
CAWGGPAQYF
>-|TRBV5-1|TRBJ2-5
CASSLEASGLEETQYF
>-|TRBV6-5|TRBJ1-2
CASSSGGVKDGYTF
>-|TRBV25-1|TRBJ1-1
CASRGSDTEAFF
>once|TRBV10-3|TRBJ1-6
CAISESIFAKNSPLHF
>-|TRBV5-6|TRBJ1-1
CASSLGPEAFF
>few|TRBV7-2|TRBJ1-6
CASSLYSPGENSPLHF
>few|TRBV7-8|TRBJ2-7
CASSTAQGGEQYF
>-|TRBV4-1|TRBJ1-2
CASSQLMTGDYGYTF
>-|TRBV7-2|TRBJ2-2
CASSLALSGTGELFF
>-|TRBV19|TRBJ1-2
CASSISGGYGYTF
>-|TRBV19|TRBJ1-6
CASSRGPNSPLHF
>-|TRBV20-1|TRBJ1-2
CSAPQGGYTF
>-|TRBV2|TRBJ1-2
CASSVEQDYGYTF